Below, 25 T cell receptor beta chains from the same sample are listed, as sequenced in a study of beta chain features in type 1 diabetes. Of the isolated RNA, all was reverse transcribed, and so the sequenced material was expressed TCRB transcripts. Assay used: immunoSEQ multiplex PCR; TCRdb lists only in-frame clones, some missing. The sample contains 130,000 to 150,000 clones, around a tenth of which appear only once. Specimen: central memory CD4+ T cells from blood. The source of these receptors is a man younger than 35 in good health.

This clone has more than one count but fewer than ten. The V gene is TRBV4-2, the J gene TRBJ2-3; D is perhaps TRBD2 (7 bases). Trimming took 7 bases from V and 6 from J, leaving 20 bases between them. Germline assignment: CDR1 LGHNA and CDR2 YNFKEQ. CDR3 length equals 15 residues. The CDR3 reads CASTLSGGVGDTQYF. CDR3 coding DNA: TGTGCCAGCACCCTTTCGGGGGGCGTTGGCGATACGCAGTATTTT.

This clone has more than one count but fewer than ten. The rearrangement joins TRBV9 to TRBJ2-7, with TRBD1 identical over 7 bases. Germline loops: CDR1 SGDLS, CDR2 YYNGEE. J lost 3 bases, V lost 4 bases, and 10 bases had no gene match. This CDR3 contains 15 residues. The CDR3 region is CASSPQSRDSYEQYF. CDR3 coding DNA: TGTGCCAGCAGCCCACAGAGTCGGGACAGCTACGAGCAGTACTTC. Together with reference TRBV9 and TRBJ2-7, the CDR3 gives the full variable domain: DSGVTQTPKHLITATGQRVTLRCSPRSGDLSVYWYQQSLDQGLQFLIQYYNGEERAKGNILERFSAQQFPDLHSELNLSSLELGDSALYFCASSPQSRDSYEQYFGPGTRLTVT.

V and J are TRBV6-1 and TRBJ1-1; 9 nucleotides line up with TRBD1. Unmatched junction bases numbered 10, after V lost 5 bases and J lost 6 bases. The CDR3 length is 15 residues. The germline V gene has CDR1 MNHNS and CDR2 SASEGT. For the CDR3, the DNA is TGTGCCAGCAGTCCCGACAGGGGGGTGAAGGCTGAAGCTTTCTTT. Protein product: CASSPDRGVKAEAFF.

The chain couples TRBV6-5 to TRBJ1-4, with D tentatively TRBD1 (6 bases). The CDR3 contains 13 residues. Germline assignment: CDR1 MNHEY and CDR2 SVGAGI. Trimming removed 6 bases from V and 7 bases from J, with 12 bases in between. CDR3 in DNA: TGTGCCAGCAGACGGACAGTGGGTGAAAAACTGTTTTTT. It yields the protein CASRRTVGEKLFF.

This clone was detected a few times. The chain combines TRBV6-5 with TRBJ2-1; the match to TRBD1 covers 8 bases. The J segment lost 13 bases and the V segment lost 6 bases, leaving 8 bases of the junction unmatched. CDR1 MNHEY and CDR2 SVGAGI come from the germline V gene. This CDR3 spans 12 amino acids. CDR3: CASRARGRGQFF. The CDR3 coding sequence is TGTGCCAGCAGAGCCAGGGGGCGAGGACAGTTCTTC.

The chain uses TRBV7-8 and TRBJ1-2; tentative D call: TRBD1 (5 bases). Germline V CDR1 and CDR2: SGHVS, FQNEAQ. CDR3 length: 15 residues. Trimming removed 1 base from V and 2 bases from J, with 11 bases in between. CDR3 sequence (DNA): TGTGCCAGCAGCTTAGGTGTGAGACAGAACTATGGCTACACCTTC. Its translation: CASSLGVRQNYGYTF.

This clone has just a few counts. The CDR3 here is CASSPPGTGVRAFF. DNA of the CDR3: TGTGCCAGCTCACCGCCCGGGACAGGGGTCCGAGCTTTCTTT. The V call is TRBV18, the J call TRBJ1-1; 10 nucleotides line up with TRBD1. In germline, CDR1 is KGHSH, CDR2 LQKENI. The CDR3 is made up of 14 amino acids. The J segment lost 10 bases and the V segment lost 3 bases, leaving 8 bases of the junction unmatched.

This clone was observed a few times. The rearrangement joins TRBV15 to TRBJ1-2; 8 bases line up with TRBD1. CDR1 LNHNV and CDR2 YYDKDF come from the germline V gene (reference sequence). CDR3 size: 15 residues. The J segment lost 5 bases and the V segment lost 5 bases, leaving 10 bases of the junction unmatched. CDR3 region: CATSPRTGPAYGYTF. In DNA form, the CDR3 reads TGTGCCACCAGCCCCCGGACAGGGCCGGCATATGGCTACACCTTC.

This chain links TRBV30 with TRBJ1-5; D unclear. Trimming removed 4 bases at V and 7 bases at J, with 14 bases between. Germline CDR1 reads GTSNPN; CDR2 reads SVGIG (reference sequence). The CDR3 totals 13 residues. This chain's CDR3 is CAWNPGPGQPQHF. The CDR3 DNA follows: TGTGCCTGGAACCCGGGTCCCGGACAGCCCCAGCATTTT.

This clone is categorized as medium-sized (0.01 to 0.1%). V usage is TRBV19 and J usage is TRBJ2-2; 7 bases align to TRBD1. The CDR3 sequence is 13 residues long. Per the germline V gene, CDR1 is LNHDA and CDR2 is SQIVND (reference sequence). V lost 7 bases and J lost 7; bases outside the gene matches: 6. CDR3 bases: TGTGCCAGTAATCGACAGGGCGGCGGGGAGCTGTTTTTT. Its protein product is CASNRQGGGELFF.

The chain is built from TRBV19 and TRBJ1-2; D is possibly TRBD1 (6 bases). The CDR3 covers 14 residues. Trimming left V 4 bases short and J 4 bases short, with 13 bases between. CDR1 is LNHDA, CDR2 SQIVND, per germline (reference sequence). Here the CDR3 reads CASSSNRELYGYTF. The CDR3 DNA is TGTGCCAGTAGTAGCAACAGGGAACTCTATGGCTACACCTTC.

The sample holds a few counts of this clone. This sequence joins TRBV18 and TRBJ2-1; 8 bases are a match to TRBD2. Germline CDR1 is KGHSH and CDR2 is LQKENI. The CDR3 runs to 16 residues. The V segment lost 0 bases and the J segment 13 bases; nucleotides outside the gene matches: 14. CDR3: CASSPPSSGGRGEQFF. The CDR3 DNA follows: TGTGCCAGCTCACCACCCTCAAGCGGGGGCCGAGGGGAACAGTTCTTC.

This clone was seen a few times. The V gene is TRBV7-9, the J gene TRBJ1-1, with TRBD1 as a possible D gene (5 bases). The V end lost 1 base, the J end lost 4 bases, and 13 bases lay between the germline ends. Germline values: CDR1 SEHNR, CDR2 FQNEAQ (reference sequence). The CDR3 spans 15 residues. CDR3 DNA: TGTGCCAGCAGCTTAGAGTCTGGCAGGGCCACTGAAGCTTTCTTT. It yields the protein CASSLESGRATEAFF. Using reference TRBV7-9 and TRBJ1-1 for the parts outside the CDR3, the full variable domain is DTGVSQNPRHKITKRGQNVTFRCDPISEHNRLYWYRQTLGQGPEFLTYFQNEAQLEKSRLLSDRFSAERPKGSFSTLEIQRTEQGDSAMYLCASSLESGRATEAFFGQGTRLTVV.

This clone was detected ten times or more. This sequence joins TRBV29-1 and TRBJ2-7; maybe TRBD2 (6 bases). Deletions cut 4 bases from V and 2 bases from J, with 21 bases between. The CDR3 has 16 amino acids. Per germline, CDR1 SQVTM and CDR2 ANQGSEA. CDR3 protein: CSVARRGVGGTYEQYF. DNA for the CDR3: TGCAGCGTTGCCCGAAGAGGAGTTGGGGGGACCTACGAGCAGTACTTC.

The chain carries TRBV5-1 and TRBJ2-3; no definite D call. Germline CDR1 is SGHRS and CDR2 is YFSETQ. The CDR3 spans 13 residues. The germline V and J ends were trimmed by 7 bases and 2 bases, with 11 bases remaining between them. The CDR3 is CASSPTSTDTQYF. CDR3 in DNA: TGCGCCAGCTCCCCCACTTCCACAGATACGCAGTATTTT.

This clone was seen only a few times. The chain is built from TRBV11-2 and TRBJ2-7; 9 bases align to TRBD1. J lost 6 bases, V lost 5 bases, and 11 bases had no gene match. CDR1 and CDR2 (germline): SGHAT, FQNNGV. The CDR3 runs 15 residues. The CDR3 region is CASSPRTGEGIEQYF. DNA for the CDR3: TGTGCCAGCAGCCCCCGGACAGGGGAGGGTATCGAGCAGTACTTC.

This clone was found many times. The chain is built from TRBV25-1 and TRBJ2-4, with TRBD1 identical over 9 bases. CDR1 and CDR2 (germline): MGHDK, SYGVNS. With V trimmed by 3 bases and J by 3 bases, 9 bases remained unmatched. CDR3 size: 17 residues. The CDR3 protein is CASSESTGGLVKNIQYF. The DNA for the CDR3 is TGTGCCAGCAGTGAGTCCACAGGGGGCTTGGTCAAAAACATTCAGTACTTC.

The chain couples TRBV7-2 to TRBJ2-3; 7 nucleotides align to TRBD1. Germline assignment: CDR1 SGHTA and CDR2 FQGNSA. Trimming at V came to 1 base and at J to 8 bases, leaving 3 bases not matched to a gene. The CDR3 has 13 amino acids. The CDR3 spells CASSLEGARTQYF. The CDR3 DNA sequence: TGTGCCAGCAGCTTAGAGGGGGCGCGTACGCAGTATTTT.

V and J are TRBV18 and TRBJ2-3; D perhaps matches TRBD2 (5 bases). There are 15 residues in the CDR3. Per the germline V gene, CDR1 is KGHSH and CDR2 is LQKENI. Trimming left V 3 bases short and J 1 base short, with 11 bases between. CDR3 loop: CASSPPWGGTDTQYF. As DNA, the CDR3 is TGTGCCAGCTCACCCCCTTGGGGAGGCACAGATACGCAGTATTTT. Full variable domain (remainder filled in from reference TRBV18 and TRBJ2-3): NAGVMQNPRHLVRRRGQEARLRCSPMKGHSHVYWYRQLPEEGLKFMVYLQKENIIDESGMPKERFSAEFPKEGPSILRIQQVVRGDSAAYFCASSPPWGGTDTQYFGPGTRLTVL.

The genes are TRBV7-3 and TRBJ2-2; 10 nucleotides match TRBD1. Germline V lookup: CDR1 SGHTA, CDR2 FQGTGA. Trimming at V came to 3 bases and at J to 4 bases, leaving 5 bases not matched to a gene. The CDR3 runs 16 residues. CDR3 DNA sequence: TGTGCCAGCAGCTTTAGACAGGGGGCGACCACCGGGGAGCTGTTTTTT. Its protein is CASSFRQGATTGELFF.

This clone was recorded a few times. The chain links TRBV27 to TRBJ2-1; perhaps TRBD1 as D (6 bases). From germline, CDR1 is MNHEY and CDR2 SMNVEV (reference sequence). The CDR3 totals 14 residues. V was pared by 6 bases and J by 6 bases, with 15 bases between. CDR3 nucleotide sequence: TGTGCCAGCAGCGATTTCGGACAGCCCAATGAGCAGTTCTTC. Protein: CASSDFGQPNEQFF.

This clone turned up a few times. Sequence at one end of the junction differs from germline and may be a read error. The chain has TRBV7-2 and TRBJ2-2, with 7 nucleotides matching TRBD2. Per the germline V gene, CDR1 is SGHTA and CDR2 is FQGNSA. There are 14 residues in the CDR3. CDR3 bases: TGTGTCAGCCTGTGGGGCGGGGGTCCCGGGGAGCTGTTTTTT. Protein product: CVSLWGGGPGELFF. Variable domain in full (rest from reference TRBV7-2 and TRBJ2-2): GAGVSQSPSNKVTEKGKDVELRCDPISGHTALYWYRQSLGQGLEFLIYFQGNSAPDKSGLPSDRFSAERTGGSVSTLTIQRTQQEDSAVYLCVSLWGGGPGELFFGEGSRLTVL.

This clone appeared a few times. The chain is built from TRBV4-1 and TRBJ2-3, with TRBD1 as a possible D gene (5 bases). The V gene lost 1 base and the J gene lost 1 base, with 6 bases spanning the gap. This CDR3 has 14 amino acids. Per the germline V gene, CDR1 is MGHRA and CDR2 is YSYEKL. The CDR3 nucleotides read TGCGCCAGCAGCCAAGGACAGCGCACAGATACGCAGTATTTT. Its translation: CASSQGQRTDTQYF.

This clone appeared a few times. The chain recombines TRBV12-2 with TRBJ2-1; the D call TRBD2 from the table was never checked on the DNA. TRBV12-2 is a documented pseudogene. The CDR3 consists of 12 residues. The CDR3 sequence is CASRFRGDEQFF. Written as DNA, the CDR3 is TGTGCAAGTCGCTTCCGGGGGGATGAGCAGTTCTTC.

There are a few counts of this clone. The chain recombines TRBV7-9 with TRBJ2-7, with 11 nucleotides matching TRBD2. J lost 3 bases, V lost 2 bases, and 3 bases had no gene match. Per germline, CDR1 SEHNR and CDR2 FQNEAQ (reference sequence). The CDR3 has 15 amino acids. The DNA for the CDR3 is TGTGCCAGCAGCTTAAGTCTAGCGGGGGGCTACGAGCAGTACTTC. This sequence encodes CASSLSLAGGYEQYF. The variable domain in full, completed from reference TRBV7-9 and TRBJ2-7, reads DTGVSQNPRHKITKRGQNVTFRCDPISEHNRLYWYRQTLGQGPEFLTYFQNEAQLEKSRLLSDRFSAERPKGSFSTLEIQRTEQGDSAMYLCASSLSLAGGYEQYFGPGTRLTVT.